Sequencing of this T cell receptor (beta chain) was carried out in a study of blood T cell repertoires in COVID-19. Study-level information: Samples came from the United States, Italy and Spain, spanning acute and convalescent COVID-19. T cells, B-cell-depleted T cells, or PBMCs supplied cDNA or gDNA.

Under the authors' procedure: Using reference gene primer amplification, nucleated cell counts were estimated. The protocol was immunoSEQ multiplex PCR, while the TCRdb copy is restricted to in-frame clones and leaves out a portion. V and J calls plus clone size are reproduced from that table; the DNA served to infer D and trimming. This table has more than 25,000 clones, about nine tenths appearing once. V lost 2 bases to trimming and J lost 5 bases, with 10 bases between them. Germline lookup yields CDR1 KGHSH and CDR2 LQKENI. The CDR3 consists of 15 residues. The source material was peripheral blood. The chain combines TRBV18 with TRBJ1-6, with a weak D call TRBD1 (5 bases). This clonotype was sampled from a man in his 70s with active or convalescent COVID-19. CDR3 protein: CASSPLQVDNSPLHF. CDR3 nucleotide sequence: TGTGCCAGCTCACCATTACAGGTCGATAATTCACCCCTCCACTTT.